The clone carrying this TCR beta chain was seen only once. This record belongs to a study of blood T cell repertoires in COVID-19. Libraries were prepared by immunoSEQ multiplex PCR; TCRdb keeps only in-frame clonotypes and omits some of them. The sample comprises some 7,000 clones, 80% to 90% of which are singletons, and about a sixth rests with the top ten. CDR1 is SGHNT and CDR2 is YYREEE in the germline V gene (reference sequence). This CDR3 is 15 amino acids long. V shed 4 bases, J shed 7 bases, and the junction held 11 bases outside the gene matches. The sequence came from a human donor in a cohort sampled during active COVID-19. This chain joins TRBV5-4 and TRBJ1-2; 9 nucleotides agree with TRBD1. Material: peripheral blood. The CDR3 nucleotides are TGTGCCAGCAGCATCGACCGGGACAGGGTTTTTGGCTACACCTTC. Protein: CASSIDRDRVFGYTF.